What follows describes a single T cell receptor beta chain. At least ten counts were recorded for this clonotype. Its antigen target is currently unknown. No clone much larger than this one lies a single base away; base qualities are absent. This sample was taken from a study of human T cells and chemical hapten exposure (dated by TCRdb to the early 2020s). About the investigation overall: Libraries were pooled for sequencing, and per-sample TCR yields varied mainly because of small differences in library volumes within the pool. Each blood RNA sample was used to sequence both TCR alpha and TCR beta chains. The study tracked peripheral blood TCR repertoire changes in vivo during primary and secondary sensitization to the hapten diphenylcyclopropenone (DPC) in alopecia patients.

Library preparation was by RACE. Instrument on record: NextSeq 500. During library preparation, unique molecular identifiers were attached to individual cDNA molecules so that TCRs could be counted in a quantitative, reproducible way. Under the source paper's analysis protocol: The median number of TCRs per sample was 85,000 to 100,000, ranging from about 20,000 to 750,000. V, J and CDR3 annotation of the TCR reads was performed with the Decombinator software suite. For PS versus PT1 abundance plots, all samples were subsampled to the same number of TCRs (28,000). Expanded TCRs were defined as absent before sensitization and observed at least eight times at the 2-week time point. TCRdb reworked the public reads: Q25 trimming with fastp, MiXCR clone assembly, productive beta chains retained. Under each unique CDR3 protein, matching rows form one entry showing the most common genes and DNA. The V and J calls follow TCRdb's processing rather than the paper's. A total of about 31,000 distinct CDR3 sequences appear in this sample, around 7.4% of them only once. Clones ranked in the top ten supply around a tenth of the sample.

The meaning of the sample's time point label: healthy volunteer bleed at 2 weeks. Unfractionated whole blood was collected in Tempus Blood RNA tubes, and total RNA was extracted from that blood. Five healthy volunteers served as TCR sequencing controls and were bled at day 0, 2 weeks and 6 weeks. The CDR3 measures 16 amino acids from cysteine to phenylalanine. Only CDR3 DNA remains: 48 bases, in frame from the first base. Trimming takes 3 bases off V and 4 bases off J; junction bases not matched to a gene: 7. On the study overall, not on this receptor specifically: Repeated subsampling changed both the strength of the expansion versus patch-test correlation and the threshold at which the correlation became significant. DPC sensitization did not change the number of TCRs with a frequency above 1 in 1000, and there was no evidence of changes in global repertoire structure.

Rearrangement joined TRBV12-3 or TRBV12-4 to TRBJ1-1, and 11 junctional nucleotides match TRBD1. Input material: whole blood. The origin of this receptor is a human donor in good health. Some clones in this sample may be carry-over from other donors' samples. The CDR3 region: CASSLGTGGRSTEAFF. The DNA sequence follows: TGTGCCAGCAGTTTGGGGACAGGGGGTAGGAGCACTGAAGCTTTCTTT.